This T cell receptor beta chain was identified during a study of blood T cell repertoires in COVID-19. Across the whole study: Sites across the United States, Italy and Spain contributed samples from acute and convalescent COVID-19. The cDNA or gDNA used as material had been derived from T cells, B-cell-depleted T cells, or PBMCs.

V lost 2 bases and J lost 4; bases outside the gene matches: 6. Looked up from germline, CDR1 is ENHRY and CDR2 is SYGVKD. The CDR3 loop spans 17 amino acids. Authors' methods: Reference gene primer amplification gave estimated nucleated cell counts. Method: immunoSEQ multiplex PCR; TCRdb's copy keeps in-frame clones and lacks some. Clonal size and the V and J genes are those of that table, whereas D and trimming came from the DNA. The data show around 170,000 clones, with nearly 80% seen just once and 14% held by the top ten. The specimen sequenced was peripheral blood. V gene TRBV10-3 combines with J gene TRBJ2-1, with 12 bases matching TRBD2. The TCR sequence derives from a woman aged 80 or over with acute or convalescent COVID-19. CDR3 nucleotides: TGTGCCATCAGTGAGCCCGGGACTAGCGGGCGGTACAATGAGCAGTTCTTC. Protein sequence: CAISEPGTSGRYNEQFF.